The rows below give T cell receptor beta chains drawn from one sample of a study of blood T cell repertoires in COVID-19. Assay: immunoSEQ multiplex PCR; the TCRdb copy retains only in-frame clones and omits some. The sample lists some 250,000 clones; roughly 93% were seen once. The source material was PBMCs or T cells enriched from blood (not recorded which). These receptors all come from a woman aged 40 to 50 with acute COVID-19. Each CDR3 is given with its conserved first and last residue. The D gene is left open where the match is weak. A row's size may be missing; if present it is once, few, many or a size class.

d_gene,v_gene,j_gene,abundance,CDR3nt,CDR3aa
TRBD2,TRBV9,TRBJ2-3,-,TGTGCCAGCGGACTAGCGGGAACAGATACGCAGTATTTT,CASGLAGTDTQYF
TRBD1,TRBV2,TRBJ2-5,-,TGTGCCAGCAGTGTCAACAGGGGGGAGACCCAGTACTTC,CASSVNRGETQYF
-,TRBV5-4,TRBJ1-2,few,TGTGCCAGCAGCTTAGGAGACCGCTACGGTGGCTACACCTTC,CASSLGDRYGGYTF
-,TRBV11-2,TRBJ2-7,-,TGTGCCAGCAGCTTAGATGGCGGACTCGAGGGTTTC,CASSLDGGLEGF
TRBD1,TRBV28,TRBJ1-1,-,TGTGCCAGCGCCAAAGGGGGCCCGAACACTGAAGCTTTCTTT,CASAKGGPNTEAFF
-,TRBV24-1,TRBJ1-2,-,TGTGCCACCAGTGACCCTCATAAAAATCAGTATGGCTACACCTTC,CATSDPHKNQYGYTF
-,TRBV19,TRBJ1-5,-,TGTGCCAGTAGTATTTTCAGGTTTAATCAGCCCCAGCATTTT,CASSIFRFNQPQHF
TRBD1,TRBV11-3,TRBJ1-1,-,TGTGCCAGCAGCTTAAAACCCCAGGGGGGAGCTTTCTTT,CASSLKPQGGAFF
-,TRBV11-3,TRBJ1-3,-,TGTGCCAGCAGCTTCCTTGGAAACACCATATATTTT,CASSFLGNTIYF
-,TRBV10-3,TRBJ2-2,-,TGTGCCATCAGAACTACTAGTTCCGGGGAGCTGTTTTTT,CAIRTTSSGELFF
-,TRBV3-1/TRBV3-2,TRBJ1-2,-,TGTGCCAGCAGCCATCGGGAGGGCGAAAGTCCGGGGTATGGCTACACCTTC,CASSHREGESPGYGYTF
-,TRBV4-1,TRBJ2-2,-,TGCGCCAGCAGCCAAGATAAGGGGACTCACAGGGGCGCGAACACCGGGGAGCTGTTTTTT,CASSQDKGTHRGANTGELFF
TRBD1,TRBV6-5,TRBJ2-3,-,TGTGCCAGCAGTTACCGGGACAGAGATACGCAGTATTTT,CASSYRDRDTQYF
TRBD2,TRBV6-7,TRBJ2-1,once,TGTGCCAGCAGTTACTGGGCTAGCGGGGGGGTTCGGTTCTTC,CASSYWASGGVRFF
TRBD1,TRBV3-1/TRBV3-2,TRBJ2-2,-,TGTGCCAGCAGTCCATACAGGGGAACCGGGGAGCTGTTTTTT,CASSPYRGTGELFF
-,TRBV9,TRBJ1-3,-,TGTGCCAGCAGCCCTACCGCCGACAGGTTTACTGGAAACACCATATATTTT,CASSPTADRFTGNTIYF
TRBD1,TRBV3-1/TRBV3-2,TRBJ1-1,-,TGTGCCAGCGGCAGGGGGGCTTTGGGGTTTGAAGCTTTCTTT,CASGRGALGFEAFF
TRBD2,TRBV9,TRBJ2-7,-,TGTGCCAGCAGCGTAGCGGCGGGGGAATACTACGAGCAGTACTTC,CASSVAAGEYYEQYF
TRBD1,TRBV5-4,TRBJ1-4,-,TGTGCCAGCAGTTATACGGGACAGCCTAATGAAAAACTGTTTTTT,CASSYTGQPNEKLFF
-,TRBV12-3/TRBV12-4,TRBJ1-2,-,TGTGCCAGCAGCTCTAGACGGAGCTATGGCTACACCTTC,CASSSRRSYGYTF
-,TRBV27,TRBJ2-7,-,TGTGCCAGCAGAAAAGCCGCGGCGGGTGATTCCTACGAGCAGTACTTC,CASRKAAAGDSYEQYF
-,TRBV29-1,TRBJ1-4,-,TGCAGCGTTGGACAGTCCTTTAATGAAAAACTGTTTTTT,CSVGQSFNEKLFF
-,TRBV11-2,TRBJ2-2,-,TGTGCCAGCAGCCTGGGACAGAACACCGGGGAGCTGTTTTTT,CASSLGQNTGELFF
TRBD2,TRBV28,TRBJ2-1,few,TGTGCCAGCAGTTTGGGGACTAGCGGGAGTGATGAGCAGTTCTTC,CASSLGTSGSDEQFF
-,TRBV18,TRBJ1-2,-,TGTGCCAGCTCACCTTCCGGGTATGGCTACACCTTC,CASSPSGYGYTF
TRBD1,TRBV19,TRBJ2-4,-,TGTGCCAGTAGTATAGGGCTGGGACAGAAAAACATTCAGTACTTC,CASSIGLGQKNIQYF
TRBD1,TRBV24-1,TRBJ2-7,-,TGTGCCACCAGTGATTCCCAGGGGGCCTACGAGCAGTACTTC,CATSDSQGAYEQYF
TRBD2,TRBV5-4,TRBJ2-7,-,TGTGCCAGCAGCTCGCCAGGACTAGCGGGAGATTACGAGCAGTACTTC,CASSSPGLAGDYEQYF
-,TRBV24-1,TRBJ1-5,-,TGTGCCACCAGTGACAGCGGCAATCAGCCCCAGCATTTT,CATSDSGNQPQHF
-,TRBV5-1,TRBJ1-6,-,TGCGCCAGCAGCTTGGGGCGGGGGGGGCACCCTCACGATGGCTCACCCCTCCACTTT,CASSLGRGGHPHDGSPLHF
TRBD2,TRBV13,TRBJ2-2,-,TGTGCCAGCAGCTTAGGGCTAGCGGGACCGGGCACCGGGGAGCTGTTTTTT,CASSLGLAGPGTGELFF
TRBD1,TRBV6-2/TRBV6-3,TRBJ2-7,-,TGTGCCAGCAGCTCCACTCCCCGACGGGACAGGGGCTACGAGCAGTACTTC,CASSSTPRRDRGYEQYF
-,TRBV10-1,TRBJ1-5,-,TGCGCCAGCGCGTCACATCAGCCCCAGCATTTT,CASASHQPQHF
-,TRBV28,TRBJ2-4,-,TGTGCCAGCAGCCCTGGACAGCTAGCCAAAAACATTCAGTACTTC,CASSPGQLAKNIQYF
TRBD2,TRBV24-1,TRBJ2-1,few,TGTGCCACCAGACCTAGCGGTTCCTACAATGAGCAGTTCTTC,CATRPSGSYNEQFF
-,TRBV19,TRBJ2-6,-,TGTGCCAGTACCTCGGTAGCCGCGGGGGCCAACGTCCTGACTTTC,CASTSVAAGANVLTF
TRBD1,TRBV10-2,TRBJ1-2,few,TGCGCCAGCAGTGGTACAGGGGACTATGGCTACACCTTC,CASSGTGDYGYTF
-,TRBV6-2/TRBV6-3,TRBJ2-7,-,TGTGCCAGCAGTTACAGTGTCAGTCGTTCCTACGAGCAGTACTTC,CASSYSVSRSYEQYF
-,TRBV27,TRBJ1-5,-,TGTGCCAGCAGCCGTAAGGGCTGGCAGGGTGGCAATCAGCCCCAGCATTTT,CASSRKGWQGGNQPQHF
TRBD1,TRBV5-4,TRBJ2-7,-,TGTGCCAGCAGCTCCCGGGACAGGCGACTAGAGCAGTACTTC,CASSSRDRRLEQYF
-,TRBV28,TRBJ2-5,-,TGTGCCAGCAGTTTAGATTCAGGGAGGGGGATAGAGACCCAGTACTTC,CASSLDSGRGIETQYF
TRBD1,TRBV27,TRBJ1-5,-,TGTGCCAGCAGTTTCGGGACAGGAGGCGATCGGCCCCAGCATTTT,CASSFGTGGDRPQHF
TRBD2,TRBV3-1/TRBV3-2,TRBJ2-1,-,TGTGCCAGCAGCCATATAGCGGGAATGGGGAATGAGCAGTTCTTC,CASSHIAGMGNEQFF
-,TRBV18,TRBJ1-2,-,TGTGCCAGCTCACCATTCGCAGGGGACTATGGCTACACCTTC,CASSPFAGDYGYTF
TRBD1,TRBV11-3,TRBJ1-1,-,TGTGCCAGCAGCCTGGGACAGGGAGGAACTGAAGCTTTCTTT,CASSLGQGGTEAFF